Here is one TCR beta chain with its context. Its specificity is not known. This CDR3 contains 15 residues. Method: immunoSEQ multiplex PCR; TCRdb's copy keeps in-frame clones and lacks some. The sample consists of approximately 84,000 clones, about 89% of them appearing once. The data derive from a study of T cell responses to AZD1222 COVID-19 vaccine. Study observations and caveats: Per reports, nearly half of all spike-specific TCRs target regions that are unmutated in variants.

The sequenced sample was peripheral blood, obtained on day 0 of AZD1222 vaccination. The chain combines TRBV12-2 with TRBJ1-2; the tabulated D call, TRBD1, remains unverified against the DNA. TRBV12-2 is a pseudogene. The TCR comes from an adult in good health. CDR3 sequence reads: CASRRSQGANYGYTF. As DNA, the CDR3 is TGTGCAAGTCGTCGTTCGCAGGGGGCTAACTATGGCTACACCTTC.